Below are 13 T cell receptor beta chains sequenced from a single sample in a study of cytomegalovirus exposure and HLA in healthy donors. Only in-frame clones appear in the TCRdb table, and some are missing; sequencing was by immunoSEQ multiplex PCR. The table has 90,000 to 130,000 clones, roughly 90% seen once. Sample: PBMCs. The receptors stem from a woman aged 18-29 years in good health and CMV-seronegative.

V is TRBV4-3 and J is TRBJ2-7; the match to TRBD2 covers 7 bases. This CDR3 spans 16 amino acids. The V gene end was trimmed by 2 bases and the J gene end by 7 bases; junction bases not matched to a gene: 14. CDR1 is LGHNA and CDR2 is YSLEER in the germline V gene. Written as DNA, the CDR3 is TGCGCCAGCAGCCAATCCCTGGGCGGGGGTTTCTGGGAGCAGTACTTC. This sequence encodes CASSQSLGGGFWEQYF.

CDR3 DNA: TGTGCCTGGAGTGTACGGGTGGGAGGGCCCGACGAGCAGTACTTC. Translated: CAWSVRVGGPDEQYF. J is TRBJ2-7 and V is TRBV30; TRBD2 matches 7 bases. In germline, CDR1 is GTSNPN, CDR2 SVGIG (reference sequence). This CDR3 region has 15 residues. Trimming cost V 0 bases and J 5 bases; bases outside gene matches: 10.

This clone was observed a handful of times. The genes are TRBV7-9 and TRBJ2-7; D is unresolved. In germline, CDR1 is SEHNR, CDR2 FQNEAQ (reference sequence). V was trimmed by 8 bases and J by 4 bases, leaving 9 bases between them. The CDR3 runs to 11 residues. CDR3 nucleotide sequence: TGTGCCAGCCGCAACGGGTACGAGCAGTACTTC. Translating it yields CASRNGYEQYF.

V gene TRBV4-3 combines with J gene TRBJ2-1; D is possibly TRBD2 (6 bases). Germline V gene lookup returns CDR1 LGHNA and CDR2 YSLEER. CDR3 length: 16 amino acids. V was cut by 0 bases and J by 1 base, with 10 bases left in between. The CDR3 nucleotides read TGCGCCAGCAGCCAAGATGCGGGGAATTCCTACAATGAGCAGTTCTTC. It translates to CASSQDAGNSYNEQFF.

V usage is TRBV6-5 and J usage is TRBJ2-7, with 7 bases matching TRBD1. V lost 7 bases and J lost 6; bases outside the gene matches: 9. Looked up from germline, CDR1 is MNHEY and CDR2 is SVGAGI. This CDR3 comprises 13 residues. CDR3 loop: CASNLLTGSEQYF. CDR3 sequence (DNA): TGTGCCAGCAATCTTCTGACAGGGAGCGAGCAGTACTTC.

The chain carries TRBV30 and TRBJ1-1, with D possibly matching TRBD1 (6 bases). The CDR3 sequence is 16 residues long. Germline loops: CDR1 GTSNPN, CDR2 SVGIG (reference sequence). The V end lost 4 bases, the J end lost 1 base, and 19 bases lay between the germline ends. The CDR3 protein is CAWTGRQGSWNTEAFF. The CDR3 DNA reads as TGTGCCTGGACCGGAAGGCAGGGGAGTTGGAACACTGAAGCTTTCTTT.

The chain joins TRBV27 to TRBJ2-6; D is possibly TRBD2 (6 bases). Germline V lookup: CDR1 MNHEY, CDR2 SMNVEV (reference sequence). V was pared by 7 bases and J by 4 bases, with 17 bases between. The CDR3 loop spans 16 amino acids. The CDR3 protein is CASTLRGGVGANVLTF. CDR3 DNA: TGTGCCAGCACCCTTAGGGGCGGGGTAGGGGCCAACGTCCTGACTTTC.

CDR3 loop: CASGLDITSGRTYEQYF. As DNA, the CDR3 is TGTGCTAGTGGTCTCGACATAACTAGCGGGAGGACCTACGAGCAGTACTTC. This chain connects TRBV12-5 to TRBJ2-7; 12 bases line up with TRBD2. The CDR3 length is 17 residues. V lost 5 bases, J lost 2 bases, and 10 bases stayed unmatched. Germline assignment: CDR1 LGHNT and CDR2 FRNRAP.

This rearrangement joins TRBV28 to TRBJ1-2; TRBD1 matches 7 bases. J gave up 7 bases and V 2 bases, and 4 bases lay outside the gene matches. Germline loops: CDR1 MDHEN, CDR2 SYDVKM. The CDR3 consists of 13 residues. The CDR3 DNA reads as TGTGCCAGCAGTTTACACCAGGGGGGTGGCTACACCTTC. Translation: CASSLHQGGGYTF.

This rearrangement joins TRBV10-3 to TRBJ1-4; D uncertain. Trimming pared 10 bases from V and 0 bases from J, leaving 12 bases between. Germline loops: CDR1 ENHRY, CDR2 SYGVKD. The length of the CDR3 is 14 residues. The CDR3 loop reads CATNDIPTNEKLFF. In DNA, the CDR3 is TGTGCCACCAACGACATTCCAACTAATGAAAAACTGTTTTTT.

V is TRBV6-6 and J is TRBJ1-1; perhaps TRBD1 as D (5 bases). CDR1 and CDR2 (germline): MNHNY, SVGAGI (reference sequence). The germline V and J ends were trimmed by 2 bases and 4 bases, with 8 bases remaining between them. The CDR3 spans 13 residues. CDR3 nucleotides: TGTGCCAGCAGTTACGACACAGGCACTGAAGCTTTCTTT. It codes for CASSYDTGTEAFF.

This clone has just one count. The CDR3, as DNA: TGCGCCAGCAGCCTCCTTGGCGGGGGGAAGGAGGAGCAGTACTTC. This sequence encodes CASSLLGGGKEEQYF. The rearrangement uses TRBV5-1 and TRBJ2-7, with 8 bases lining up with TRBD2. Germline assignment: CDR1 SGHRS and CDR2 YFSETQ. The CDR3 is made up of 15 amino acids. Trimming cost V 4 bases and J 7 bases; bases outside gene matches: 13.

The V and J genes are TRBV18 and TRBJ1-4; no reliable D call. Germline loops: CDR1 KGHSH, CDR2 LQKENI. CDR3 length: 14 residues. V was cut by 3 bases and J by 0 bases, with 5 bases left in between. The CDR3 DNA follows: TGTGCCAGCTCACCGCGCTCAACTAATGAAAAACTGTTTTTT. This gives the protein CASSPRSTNEKLFF.